The present TCR beta chain was sequenced within a study of cytomegalovirus exposure and HLA in healthy donors. Study overall: Within an early data release were about 80 million unique TCRs drawn from HLA-typed donors. Findings of the study overall: Apparent HLA restriction characterized most CMV-associated TCR beta chains in a later analysis. Donor immune exposure was known only as CMV serostatus.

Germline lookup yields CDR1 SGDLS and CDR2 YYNGEE. V dropped 4 bases and J dropped 4; count of bases not matched to a gene: 15. The CDR3 loop spans 17 amino acids. With regard to this clone: Its target is not known.

Both 60 Vbeta primers and 13 Jbeta primers went into the PCR. This table comes from immunoSEQ multiplex PCR, and its TCRdb copy is limited to in-frame clones, with some not included. The sample lists approximately 150,000 clones, 77% seen once, with 1.4% to 1.5% in the top ten. V and J are TRBV9 and TRBJ2-7, with TRBD1 matching 9 bases. Material: PBMCs. The clonotype was recovered from a woman aged 30 to 39 in good health and CMV-seropositive. CDR3 protein: CASSCPPGQGGPYEQYF. CDR3 DNA: TGTGCCAGCAGCTGCCCCCCGGGACAGGGCGGTCCTTACGAGCAGTACTTC.